This is a list of T cell receptor beta chains from one sample in a study of blood T cells in healthy people across ages. TCRdb reanalysed the 5' RACE reads using MiXCR and keeps one entry per CDR3 protein. Found here are hundreds of thousands of distinct CDR3 sequences, 45% to 65% of them singletons; the top ten hold over 30%. Sequenced input: blood. The receptor source for this set is a man aged 60 to 69 in good health. Each CDR3 is given with its conserved first and last residue. The order of the fields is clone size, V gene, CDR3 length, D gene, J gene, CDR3 protein, CDR3 DNA. D genes are given only for firm matches. Some rows have no size entry. The others give once, few or many, or a class for an expanded clone.

NA	TRBV10-1	15	TRBD1	TRBJ2-5	CASSESPGGSETQYF	TGCGCCAGCAGTGAGTCGCCAGGGGGTTCGGAGACCCAGTACTTC
NA	TRBV14	15	TRBD1	TRBJ1-2	CASSQAGTGVHGYTF	TGTGCCAGCAGCCAAGCCGGGACAGGGGTTCATGGCTACACCTTC
NA	TRBV3-1	15	NA	TRBJ2-5	CASSQEEDYQETQYF	TGTGCCAGCAGCCAAGAGGAGGACTACCAAGAGACCCAGTACTTC
NA	TRBV6-6	13	NA	TRBJ1-4	CASSYRGNEKLFF	TGTGCCAGCAGTTACCGGGGAAATGAAAAACTGTTTTTT
few	TRBV29-1	11	NA	TRBJ1-4	CSAWGYEKLFF	TGCAGCGCGTGGGGTTATGAAAAACTGTTTTTT
once	TRBV12-3/TRBV12-4	15	TRBD1	TRBJ2-5	CASSLATGVWETQYF	TGTGCCAGCAGTTTAGCGACAGGGGTATGGGAGACCCAGTACTTC
NA	TRBV6-6	14	TRBD1	TRBJ2-1	CASGWDSLLNEQFF	TGTGCCAGCGGATGGGACAGCCTACTCAATGAGCAGTTCTTC
NA	TRBV6-1	15	TRBD1	TRBJ2-1	CASSSGTAHTDTQFF	TGTGCCAGCAGCTCCGGGACAGCACACACAGATACGCAGTTCTTC
NA	TRBV10-2	13	NA	TRBJ2-7	CASREGTGDEQYF	TGCGCCAGCAGAGAGGGAACGGGCGACGAGCAGTACTTC
NA	TRBV7-2	17	TRBD2	TRBJ2-3	CASRPRNAGGGTDTQYF	TGTGCCAGCAGACCGAGAAACGCGGGGGGGGGCACAGATACGCAGTATTTT
NA	TRBV29-1	16	TRBD2	TRBJ2-7	CSVAAETSGGSYEQYF	TGCAGCGTTGCCGCAGAAACTAGCGGGGGATCCTACGAGCAGTACTTC
NA	TRBV7-9	15	TRBD1	TRBJ2-3	CASSPGTGRPDTQYF	TGTGCCAGCAGCCCCGGGACAGGAAGACCAGATACGCAGTATTTT
NA	TRBV18	15	TRBD2	TRBJ2-7	CASSPSGGSSYEQYF	TGTGCCAGCTCACCAAGCGGGGGATCATCCTACGAGCAGTACTTC
NA	TRBV9	16	TRBD2	TRBJ2-7	CASSVEPSGASYEQYF	TGTGCCAGCAGCGTAGAACCAAGCGGGGCGTCCTACGAGCAGTACTTC
NA	TRBV14	12	NA	TRBJ2-7	CASSPRGEIQYF	TGTGCCAGCAGCCCCAGGGGTGAGATCCAGTACTTC
NA	TRBV5-5	13	NA	TRBJ2-5	CASSSNPWETQYF	TGTGCCAGCAGTTCAAACCCATGGGAGACCCAGTACTTC
NA	TRBV7-7	15	NA	TRBJ2-5	CASSLAGGPINEQYF	TGTGCCAGCAGCTTAGCGGGGGGGCCGATCAATGAGCAGTACTTC
NA	TRBV2	12	NA	TRBJ2-1	CASWAGWNEQFF	TGTGCCAGCTGGGCAGGCTGGAATGAGCAGTTCTTC
few	TRBV25-1	13	TRBD1	TRBJ1-2	CASTGTGDNGYTF	TGTGCCAGCACAGGAACAGGGGATAATGGCTACACCTTC
few	TRBV10-3	14	NA	TRBJ2-5	CASRDATVQETQYF	TGTGCCAGCCGAGACGCGACAGTACAAGAGACCCAGTACTTC
NA	TRBV7-8	15	NA	TRBJ2-1	CASSLGDGVEEEQFF	TGTGCCAGCAGCTTAGGGGACGGTGTAGAGGAGGAGCAGTTCTTC
NA	TRBV9	15	NA	TRBJ1-4	CASSPRQVMGEKLFF	TGTGCCAGCAGCCCGCGTCAGGTGATGGGGGAAAAACTGTTTTTT
few	TRBV9	13	NA	TRBJ2-5	CASSVGDGETQYF	TGTGCCAGCAGCGTTGGGGATGGGGAGACCCAGTACTTC
few	TRBV4-2	15	TRBD2	TRBJ2-7	CASSQQTSGTYEQYF	TGTGCCAGCAGCCAACAGACTAGCGGTACCTACGAGCAGTACTTC
few	TRBV6-5	15	TRBD2	TRBJ2-5	CASSYSWLAEETQYF	TGTGCCAGCAGTTACTCGTGGCTAGCGGAAGAGACCCAGTACTTC
NA	TRBV11-1	14	NA	TRBJ1-6	CASRETFSNSPLHF	TGTGCTTCCCGCGAGACTTTTTCGAATTCACCCCTCCACTTT
NA	TRBV29-1	14	TRBD2	TRBJ2-3	CSVQRGGLTDTQYF	TGCAGCGTGCAACGGGGGGGCCTCACAGATACGCAGTATTTT
NA	TRBV20-1	19	NA	TRBJ2-6	CSARRPGTRRDSGANVLTF	TGCAGTGCTAGACGTCCCGGGACGAGGAGAGATTCTGGGGCCAACGTCCTGACTTTC
NA	TRBV25-1	17	NA	TRBJ2-4	CASSEFGNLGAKNIQYF	TGTGCCAGCAGTGAATTTGGGAACCTAGGAGCCAAAAACATTCAGTACTTC
few	TRBV7-8	15	TRBD1	TRBJ2-5	CASSNDRAAWETQYF	TGTGCCAGCAGCAACGACAGGGCGGCCTGGGAGACCCAGTACTTC
few	TRBV5-1	13	NA	TRBJ1-5	CASSAGTAEPQHF	TGCGCCAGCAGCGCCGGGACCGCAGAGCCCCAGCATTTT
few	TRBV15	15	NA	TRBJ1-2	CATSRASGAVYGYTF	TGTGCCACCAGCAGAGCCTCTGGGGCAGTCTATGGCTACACCTTC
NA	TRBV20-1	15	TRBD2	TRBJ2-2	CSARFSGGQAGELFF	TGCAGTGCTAGATTTAGCGGGGGGCAGGCCGGGGAGCTGTTTTTT
NA	TRBV15	15	TRBD1	TRBJ2-7	CATSRRQGQTYEQYF	TGTGCCACCAGCAGGAGACAGGGCCAAACCTACGAGCAGTACTTC
NA	TRBV20-1	13	TRBD2	TRBJ2-7	CSAGLAGVYEQYF	TGCAGTGCTGGACTAGCGGGAGTCTACGAGCAGTACTTC
NA	TRBV4-2	20	TRBD2	TRBJ2-1	CASSQGGSGGARLSYNEQFF	TGTGCCAGCAGCCAAGGGGGGAGCGGGGGGGCCCGACTATCCTACAATGAGCAGTTCTTC
NA	TRBV4-2	15	NA	TRBJ2-3	CASSRRGGVTDTQYF	TGTGCCAGCTCCCGAAGGGGGGGGGTCACAGATACGCAGTATTTT
few	TRBV29-1	14	NA	TRBJ1-1	CSVLRRAEYTEAFF	TGCAGCGTGCTCCGGAGGGCGGAGTACACTGAAGCTTTCTTT
once	TRBV6-5	17	TRBD1	TRBJ2-1	CASSYSSTGVSYNEQFF	TGTGCCAGCAGTTACTCGTCGACAGGGGTGTCCTACAATGAGCAGTTCTTC
NA	TRBV12-3/TRBV12-4	13	NA	TRBJ1-2	CASTWGTDYGYTF	TGTGCCAGCACCTGGGGAACTGACTATGGCTACACCTTC